The present TCR beta chain was sequenced within a study of radiation and T cells in renal cell carcinoma. Study results and limitations: Pretreatment tumor biopsies were lacking, so baseline clonotypes are unknown. From baseline, blood top tumor clonotypes peaked at 2 weeks post-radiation.

V gave up 7 bases and J gave up 1 base; unmatched junction bases: 3. The germline V gene has CDR1 MDHEN and CDR2 SYDVKM. The CDR3 consists of 13 residues. Here immunoSEQ multiplex PCR was the method, and the copy in TCRdb shows in-frame clones only, minus some. The data hold around 140,000 clones, with 75% to 90% observed a single time. Points on this clone: Its antigen remains unknown.

Specified time point: blood 4 weeks post-SBRT, at nephrectomy. The treatment: 15 Gy SBRT to primary tumor, nephrectomy 4 weeks later. Nephrectomy followed 15 Gy stereotactic body radiation by 4 weeks. The patient's renal cell carcinoma had clear cell pathology. This chain links TRBV28 with TRBJ1-1; 7 bases match TRBD1. Sequences were derived from blood, sampled from a patient whose treatment included radiotherapy and nephrectomy. This receptor was taken from a woman aged 45-65 years with renal cell carcinoma. The CDR3 is CASTGTENTEAFF. CDR3 nucleotide sequence: TGTGCCAGCACCGGGACAGAGAACACTGAAGCTTTCTTT.